Sequencing of this T cell receptor (beta chain) was carried out in a study of Graves' ophthalmopathy and Graves' hyperthyroidism. Overall study context: The blood sample was drawn at first diagnosis and before any treatment.

CDR1 is MNHNS, CDR2 SASEGT, per germline. Trimming took off 6 bases at V and 0 bases at J, with 12 bases between the two ends. The CDR3 has 14 amino acids. RNA transcripts yielded amplified TCR beta CDR3 regions. Second-round multiplex PCR came after a first-round RT-PCR that employed HTBI primers. TCRdb re-called the multiplex PCR reads with MiXCR, one entry per CDR3 protein. Here the sample spans about 370,000 distinct CDR3 sequences, about 16% being singletons. This sequence was found in a woman aged 18-30 years with Graves' ophthalmopathy. Input material: peripheral blood. The chain joins TRBV6-1 to TRBJ2-7; D possibly corresponds to TRBD1 (6 bases). In nucleotides, the CDR3 is TGTGCCAGCAGCCCCGGACAGCACTCCTACGAGCAGTACTTC. Encoded protein: CASSPGQHSYEQYF.